The clone carrying this T cell receptor (beta chain) was seen more than once but under ten times. Its matching antigen is unknown. These donors, healthy bone marrow donors, were studied. This sample is part of a study of cytomegalovirus exposure and HLA in healthy donors. Overall study context: In a previous analysis, 100 million to 140 million unique TCR beta sequences were found from 170 million or so T cells. Points from the study as a whole: What a later analysis reportedly showed was that an Asian-associated ancestry cluster had fewer N-insertions than the approximately 700-donor mean.

This CDR3 spans 15 amino acids. The ends were cut back, 0 bases at V and 2 bases at J, with 8 bases in the middle. Germline CDR1 LNHDA, CDR2 SQIVND (reference sequence). Use of 60 Vbeta and 13 Jbeta primers characterized the PCR. Libraries were prepared by immunoSEQ multiplex PCR; TCRdb keeps only in-frame clonotypes and omits some of them. The sample holds 100,000 to 150,000 clones; 77% are singletons and the top ten take 4.2%. The sample taken for sequencing was PBMCs. This sequence originates from a male donor in good health and CMV-seropositive. The V call is TRBV19, the J call TRBJ1-5, with TRBD1 as a possible D gene (5 bases). For the CDR3, the DNA is TGTGCCAGTAGTATAGACAGGGCCGGCAATCAGCCCCAGCATTTT. Protein product: CASSIDRAGNQPQHF.